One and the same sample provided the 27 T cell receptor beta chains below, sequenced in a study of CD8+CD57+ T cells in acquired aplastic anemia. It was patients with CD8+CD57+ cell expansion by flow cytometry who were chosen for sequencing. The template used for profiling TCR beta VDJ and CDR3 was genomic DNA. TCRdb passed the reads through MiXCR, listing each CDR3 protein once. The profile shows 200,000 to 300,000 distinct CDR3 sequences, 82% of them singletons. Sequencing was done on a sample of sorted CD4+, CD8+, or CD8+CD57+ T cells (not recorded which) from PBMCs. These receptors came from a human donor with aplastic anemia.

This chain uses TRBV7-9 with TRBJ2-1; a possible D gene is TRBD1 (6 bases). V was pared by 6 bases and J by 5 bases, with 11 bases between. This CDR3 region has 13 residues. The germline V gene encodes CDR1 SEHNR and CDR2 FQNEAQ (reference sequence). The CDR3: CASRETGNNEQFF. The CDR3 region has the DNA TGTGCCAGCAGGGAAACAGGGAACAATGAGCAGTTCTTC.

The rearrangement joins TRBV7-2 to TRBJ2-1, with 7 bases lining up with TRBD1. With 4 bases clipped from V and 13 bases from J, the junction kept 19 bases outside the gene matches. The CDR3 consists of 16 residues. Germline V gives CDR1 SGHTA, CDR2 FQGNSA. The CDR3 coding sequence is TGTGCCAGCAGCTGTCGACAGGGCGGAAACTATGACGACCAGTTCTTC. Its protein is CASSCRQGGNYDDQFF.

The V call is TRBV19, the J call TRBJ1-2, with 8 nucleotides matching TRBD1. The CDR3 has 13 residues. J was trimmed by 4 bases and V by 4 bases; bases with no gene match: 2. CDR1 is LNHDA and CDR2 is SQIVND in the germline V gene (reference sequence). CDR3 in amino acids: CASSKDRGYGYTF. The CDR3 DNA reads TGTGCCAGTAGTAAAGACAGGGGCTATGGCTACACCTTC. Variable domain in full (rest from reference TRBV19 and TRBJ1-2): DGGITQSPKYLFRKEGQNVTLSCEQNLNHDAMYWYRQDPGQGLRLIYYSQIVNDFQKGDIAEGYSVSREKKESFPLTVTSAQKNPTAFYLCASSKDRGYGYTFGSGTRLTVV.

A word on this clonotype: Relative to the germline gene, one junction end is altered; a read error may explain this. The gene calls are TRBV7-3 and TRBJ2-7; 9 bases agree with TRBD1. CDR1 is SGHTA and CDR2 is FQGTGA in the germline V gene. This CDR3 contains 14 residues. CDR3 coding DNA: TGTGCCAGCAGCTCGACAGGGGGGGACTCCGAGAAGTACTTC. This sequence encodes CASSSTGGDSEKYF.

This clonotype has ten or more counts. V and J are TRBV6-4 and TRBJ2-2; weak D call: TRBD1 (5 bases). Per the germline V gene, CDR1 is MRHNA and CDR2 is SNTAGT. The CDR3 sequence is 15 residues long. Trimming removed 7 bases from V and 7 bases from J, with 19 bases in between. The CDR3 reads CASTPSADNFGELFF. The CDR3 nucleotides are TGTGCCAGCACCCCGAGTGCGGACAATTTCGGGGAGCTGTTTTTT.

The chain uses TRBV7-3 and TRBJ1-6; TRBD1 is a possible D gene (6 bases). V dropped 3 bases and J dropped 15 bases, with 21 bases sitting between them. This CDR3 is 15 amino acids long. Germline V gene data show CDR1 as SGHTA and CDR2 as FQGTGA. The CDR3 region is CASSLGGGQRSLLHF. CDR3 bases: TGTGCCAGCAGCTTGGGCGGAGGACAGCGGTCCCTCCTCCACTTT.

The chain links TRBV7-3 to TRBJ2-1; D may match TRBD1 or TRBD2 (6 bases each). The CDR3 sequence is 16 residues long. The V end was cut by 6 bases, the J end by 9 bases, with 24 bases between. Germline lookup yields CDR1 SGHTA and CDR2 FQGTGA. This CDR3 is CASSSRGAKGQAEQFF. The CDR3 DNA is TGTGCCAGCAGTTCGAGGGGGGCAAAGGGTCAGGCTGAGCAGTTCTTC. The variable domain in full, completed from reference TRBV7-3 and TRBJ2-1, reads GAGVSQTPSNKVTEKGKYVELRCDPISGHTALYWYRQSLGQGPEFLIYFQGTGAADDSGLPNDRFFAVRPEGSVSTLKIQRTERGDSAVYLCASSSRGAKGQAEQFFGPGTRLTVL.

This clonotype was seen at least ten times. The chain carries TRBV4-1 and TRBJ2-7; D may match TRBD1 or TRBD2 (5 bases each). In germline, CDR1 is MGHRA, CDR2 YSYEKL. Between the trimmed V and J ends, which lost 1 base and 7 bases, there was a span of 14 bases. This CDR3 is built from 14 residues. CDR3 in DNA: TGCGCCAGCAGCCAAGCCGGGACGCACCTTGAGCAGTACTTC. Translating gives CASSQAGTHLEQYF.

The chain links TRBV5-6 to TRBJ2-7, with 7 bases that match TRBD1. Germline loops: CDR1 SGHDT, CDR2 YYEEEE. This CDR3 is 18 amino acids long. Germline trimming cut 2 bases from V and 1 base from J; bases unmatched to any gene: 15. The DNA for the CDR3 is TGTGCCAGCAGCTTTCATGACGACGGGACAGCCCTTTCCTACGAGCAGTACGTC. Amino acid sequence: CASSFHDDGTALSYEQYV.

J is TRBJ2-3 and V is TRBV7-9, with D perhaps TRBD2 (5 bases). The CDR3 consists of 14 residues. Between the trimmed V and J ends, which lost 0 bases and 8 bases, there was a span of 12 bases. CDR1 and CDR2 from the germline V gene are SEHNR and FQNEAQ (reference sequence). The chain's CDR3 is CASSLAGATATQYF. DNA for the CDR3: TGTGCCAGCAGCTTAGCGGGAGCTACCGCTACGCAGTATTTT.

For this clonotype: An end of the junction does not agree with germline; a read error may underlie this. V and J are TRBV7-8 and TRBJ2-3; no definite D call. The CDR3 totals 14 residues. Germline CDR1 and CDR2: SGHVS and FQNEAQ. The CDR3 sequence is CASSLALGPGSTFF. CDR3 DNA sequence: TGTGCCAGCAGCTTAGCGCTTGGACCCGGTTCGACCTTTTTT.

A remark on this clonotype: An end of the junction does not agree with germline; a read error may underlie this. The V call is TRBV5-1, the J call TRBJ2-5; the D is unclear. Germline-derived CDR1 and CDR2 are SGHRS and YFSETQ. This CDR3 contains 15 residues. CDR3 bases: TGTGCCAGCAGCTTTACTAACGCAATAAGAGAGACCCAGTACTTC. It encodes CASSFTNAIRETQYF.

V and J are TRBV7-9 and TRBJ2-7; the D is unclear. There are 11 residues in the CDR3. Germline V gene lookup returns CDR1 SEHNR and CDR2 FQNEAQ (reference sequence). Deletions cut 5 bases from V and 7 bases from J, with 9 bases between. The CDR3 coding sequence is TGTGCCAGCAGCGTCAATCGGGAGCAGTACTTC. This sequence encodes CASSVNREQYF. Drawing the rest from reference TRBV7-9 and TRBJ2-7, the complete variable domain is DTGVSQNPRHKITKRGQNVTFRCDPISEHNRLYWYRQTLGQGPEFLTYFQNEAQLEKSRLLSDRFSAERPKGSFSTLEIQRTEQGDSAMYLCASSVNREQYFGPGTRLTVT.

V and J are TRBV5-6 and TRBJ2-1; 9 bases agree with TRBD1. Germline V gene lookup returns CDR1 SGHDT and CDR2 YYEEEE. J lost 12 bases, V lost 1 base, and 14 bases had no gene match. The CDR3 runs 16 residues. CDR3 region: CASSLHRGRNEQLQFF. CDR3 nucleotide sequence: TGTGCCAGCAGCTTGCACAGGGGGCGGAATGAGCAGTTGCAGTTCTTC.

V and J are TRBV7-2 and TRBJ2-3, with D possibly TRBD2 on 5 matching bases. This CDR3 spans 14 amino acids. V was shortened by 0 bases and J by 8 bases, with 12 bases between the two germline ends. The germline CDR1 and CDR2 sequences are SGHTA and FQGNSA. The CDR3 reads CASSLAGSPSTQYF. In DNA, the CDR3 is TGTGCCAGCAGCTTAGCGGGGAGTCCCTCTACGCAGTATTTT.

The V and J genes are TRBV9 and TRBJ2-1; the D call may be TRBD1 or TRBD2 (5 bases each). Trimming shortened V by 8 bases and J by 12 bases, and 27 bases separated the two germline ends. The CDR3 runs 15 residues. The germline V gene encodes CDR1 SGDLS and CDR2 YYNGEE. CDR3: CASSLDSGPYNSQFF. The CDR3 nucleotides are TGTGCCAGTAGCCTCGACAGCGGCCCTTACAATTCGCAGTTCTTC.

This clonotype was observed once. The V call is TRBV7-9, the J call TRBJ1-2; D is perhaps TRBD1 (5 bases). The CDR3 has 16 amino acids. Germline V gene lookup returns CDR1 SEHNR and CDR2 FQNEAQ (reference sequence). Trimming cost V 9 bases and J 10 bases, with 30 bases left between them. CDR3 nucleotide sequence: TGTGCCAGTGGGGACCCAATGTGGCGCGAGCAGTACTTCTACACCTTC. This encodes CASGDPMWREQYFYTF.

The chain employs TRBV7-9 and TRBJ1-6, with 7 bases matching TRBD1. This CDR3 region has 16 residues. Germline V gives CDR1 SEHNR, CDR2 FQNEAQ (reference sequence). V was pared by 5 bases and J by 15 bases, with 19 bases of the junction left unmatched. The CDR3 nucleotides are TGTGCCAGCAGCCTCGGCAGGGGGACATACGAGCAGTACCTCCACTTT. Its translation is CASSLGRGTYEQYLHF. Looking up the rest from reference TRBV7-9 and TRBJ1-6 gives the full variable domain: DTGVSQNPRHKITKRGQNVTFRCDPISEHNRLYWYRQTLGQGPEFLTYFQNEAQLEKSRLLSDRFSAERPKGSFSTLEIQRTEQGDSAMYLCASSLGRGTYEQYLHFGNGTRLTVT.

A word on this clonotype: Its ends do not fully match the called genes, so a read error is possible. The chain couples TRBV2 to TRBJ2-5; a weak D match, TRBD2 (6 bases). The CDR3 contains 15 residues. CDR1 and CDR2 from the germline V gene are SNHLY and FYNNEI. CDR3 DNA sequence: TGTGCCATCAGTGAGCAAGGAGGGGAAGGGGAGACCCAGTACTTC. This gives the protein CAISEQGGEGETQYF.

The CDR3 coding sequence is TGTGCCAGCAGTTCGGGGTACAATCAGCCCCAGCATTTT. It translates to CASSSGYNQPQHF. The V gene is TRBV12-3 or TRBV12-4, the J gene TRBJ1-5; D not certain. This CDR3 spans 13 amino acids. V dropped 4 bases and J dropped 3 bases, with 7 bases sitting between them.

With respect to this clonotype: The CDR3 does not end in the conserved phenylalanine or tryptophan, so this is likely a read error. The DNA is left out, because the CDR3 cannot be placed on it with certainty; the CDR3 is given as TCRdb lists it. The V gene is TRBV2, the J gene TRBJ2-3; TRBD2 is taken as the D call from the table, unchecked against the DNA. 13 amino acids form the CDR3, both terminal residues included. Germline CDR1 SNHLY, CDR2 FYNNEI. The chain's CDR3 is CASGGGGRENTES.

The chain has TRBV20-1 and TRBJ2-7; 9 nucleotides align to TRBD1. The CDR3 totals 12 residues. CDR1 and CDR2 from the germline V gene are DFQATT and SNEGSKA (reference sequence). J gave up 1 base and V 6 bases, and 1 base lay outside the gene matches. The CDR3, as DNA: TGCAGTGCGGACAGGGGTTCCTACGAGCAGTACTTC. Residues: CSADRGSYEQYF.

CDR3 sequence (DNA): TGTGCCAGCAGCCCTCAACAGGACGGGACAGCCCTTTCCTACGAGCAGTACGTC. Translation gives CASSPQQDGTALSYEQYV. This chain connects TRBV5-5 to TRBJ2-7, with 7 bases that match TRBD1. The length of the CDR3 is 18 residues. Per germline, CDR1 SGHKS and CDR2 YYEKEE (reference sequence). V was pared by 4 bases and J by 1 base, with 17 bases of the junction left unmatched.

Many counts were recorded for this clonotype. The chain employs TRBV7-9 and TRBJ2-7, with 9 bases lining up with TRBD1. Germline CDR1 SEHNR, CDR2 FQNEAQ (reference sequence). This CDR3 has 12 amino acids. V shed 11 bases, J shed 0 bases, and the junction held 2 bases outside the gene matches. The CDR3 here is CAGQGCSYEQYV. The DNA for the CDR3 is TGTGCCGGACAGGGGTGCTCCTACGAGCAGTACGTC.

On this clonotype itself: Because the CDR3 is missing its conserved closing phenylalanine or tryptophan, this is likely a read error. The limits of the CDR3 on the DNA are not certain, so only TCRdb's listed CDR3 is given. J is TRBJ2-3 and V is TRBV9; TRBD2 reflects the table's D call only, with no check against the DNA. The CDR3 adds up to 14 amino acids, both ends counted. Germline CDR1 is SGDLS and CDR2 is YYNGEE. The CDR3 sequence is CASSVSSRGYTFDL.

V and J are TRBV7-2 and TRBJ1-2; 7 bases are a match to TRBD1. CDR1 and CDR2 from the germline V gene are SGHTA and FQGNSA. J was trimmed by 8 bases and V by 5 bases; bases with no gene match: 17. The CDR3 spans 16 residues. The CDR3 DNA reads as TGTGCCAGCAGCAATGGACAGGACGGTCAAGTGACCGGCTACACCTTC. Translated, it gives CASSNGQDGQVTGYTF.

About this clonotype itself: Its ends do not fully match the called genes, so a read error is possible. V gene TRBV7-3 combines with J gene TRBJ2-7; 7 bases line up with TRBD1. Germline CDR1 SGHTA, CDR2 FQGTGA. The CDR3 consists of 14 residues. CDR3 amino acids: CASSDRESLYEQYF. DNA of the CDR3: TGCGCCAGCAGTGACAGGGAGTCCCTCTACGAGCAGTACTTC.